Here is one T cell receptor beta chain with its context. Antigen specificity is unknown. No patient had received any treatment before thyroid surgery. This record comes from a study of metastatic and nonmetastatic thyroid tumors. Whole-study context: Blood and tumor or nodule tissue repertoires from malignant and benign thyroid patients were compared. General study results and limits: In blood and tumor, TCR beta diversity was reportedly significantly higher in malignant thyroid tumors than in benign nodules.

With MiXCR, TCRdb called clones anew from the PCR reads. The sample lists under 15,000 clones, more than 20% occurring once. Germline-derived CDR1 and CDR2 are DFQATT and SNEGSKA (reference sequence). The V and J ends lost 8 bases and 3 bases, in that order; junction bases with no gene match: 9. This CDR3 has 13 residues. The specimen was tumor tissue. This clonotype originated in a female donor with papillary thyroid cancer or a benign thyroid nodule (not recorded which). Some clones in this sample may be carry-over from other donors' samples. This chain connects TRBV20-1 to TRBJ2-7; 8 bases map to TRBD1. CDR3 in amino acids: CSLWTGTGYEQYF. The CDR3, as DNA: TGCAGTTTGTGGACAGGGACTGGCTACGAGCAGTACTTC.